The sequence of this TCR beta chain was determined in a study of OX40 agonist ivuxolimab in advanced cancers. TCRdb's copy holds only in-frame clones and misses some; the assay was immunoSEQ multiplex PCR. Of fewer than 120,000 clones listed, around nine tenths were seen once; the top ten hold 0.27%. This clone was recorded only once. The antigen is not known. The V and J ends lost 2 bases and 8 bases respectively, with 19 bases between them. The CDR3 contains 17 residues. CDR1 and CDR2 (germline): SEHNR, FQNEAQ (reference sequence). Study observations and caveats: Low normalized clonal expansion also occurred in some nonresponding patients. With doses of 0.1 to 3.0 mg/kg, CD4+ and CD8+ blood T cells had undergone clonal expansion by week 6. On average, CD8+ T cells had more expanded clones than CD4+.

The genes are TRBV7-9 and TRBJ1-6, with D possibly matching TRBD1 (5 bases). The receptor was derived from an adult with an advanced solid tumor such as melanoma, head and neck, liver or kidney cancer. Sequenced here: CD4+ or CD8+ T cells sorted from blood, sampled in a trial of the OX40 agonist ivuxolimab. The CDR3 nucleotides are TGTGCCAGCAGCTTAAGATCGGGGAGCAGGGATCATTCACCCCTCCACTTT. It is translated as CASSLRSGSRDHSPLHF.